This T cell receptor (beta chain) was sequenced in a study of blood T cell repertoires in COVID-19. The CDR3 is 15 residues long. The germline V gene encodes CDR1 SNHLY and CDR2 FYNNEI. V was trimmed by 3 bases and J by 5 bases, leaving 16 bases between them. In the authors' workflow: Reference gene primer amplification gave nucleated cell count estimates. Method: immunoSEQ multiplex PCR; TCRdb's copy keeps in-frame clones and lacks some. V and J calls and clone size come straight from that table; D and trimming were deduced from the DNA. The repertoire holds a few hundred thousand clones, with roughly nine tenths as singletons.

This sequence joins TRBV2 and TRBJ2-5; TRBD2 is a possible D gene (6 bases). The TCR originated in a man aged 25 to 45 who had recovered from COVID-19. The sequenced material came from PBMCs or T cells enriched from blood (not recorded which). The CDR3 sequence: CASSDWSGREETQYF. CDR3 DNA: TGTGCCAGCAGTGATTGGTCCGGGAGAGAGGAGACCCAGTACTTC.